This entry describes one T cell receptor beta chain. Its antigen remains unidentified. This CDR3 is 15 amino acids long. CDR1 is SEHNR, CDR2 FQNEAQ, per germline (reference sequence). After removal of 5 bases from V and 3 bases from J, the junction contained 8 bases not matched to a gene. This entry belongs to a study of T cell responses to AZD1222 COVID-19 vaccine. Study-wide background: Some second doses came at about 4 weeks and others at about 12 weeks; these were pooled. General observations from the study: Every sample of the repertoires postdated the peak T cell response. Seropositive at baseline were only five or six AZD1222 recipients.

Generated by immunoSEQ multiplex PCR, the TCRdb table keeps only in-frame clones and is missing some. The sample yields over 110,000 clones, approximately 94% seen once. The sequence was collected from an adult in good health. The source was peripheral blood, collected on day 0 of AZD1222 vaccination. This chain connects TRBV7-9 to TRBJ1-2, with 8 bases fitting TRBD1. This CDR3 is CASSTRTGIDYGYTF. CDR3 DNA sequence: TGTGCCAGCAGCACCCGGACAGGGATCGACTATGGCTACACCTTC.